This TCR beta chain is drawn from a study of CD8+CD57+ T cells in acquired aplastic anemia. Template material for TCR beta VDJ and CDR3 profiling consisted of genomic DNA. MiXCR, applied by TCRdb to the reads, yields one record per CDR3 protein. Counted here are 150,000 or so distinct CDR3 sequences, around half occurring once; the ten biggest clones make up more than 0.95%. Before being chosen for sequencing, patients had shown CD8+CD57+ cell expansion by flow cytometry. The receptor's source is a human donor with aplastic anemia. Sequencing was performed on sorted CD4+, CD8+, or CD8+CD57+ T cells (not recorded which) from PBMCs.

Written as DNA, the CDR3 is TGCAGTGCTAGAGCCCCGGACAGAAATTCACCCCTCCACTTT. Protein product: CSARAPDRNSPLHF. The V call is TRBV20-1, the J call TRBJ1-6; TRBD1 might be the D (6 bases). Trimming took off 1 base at V and 7 bases at J, with 11 bases between the two ends. The CDR3 is 14 residues long. Germline V gene data show CDR1 as DFQATT and CDR2 as SNEGSKA (reference sequence).